The 5 T cell receptor beta chains below come from one sample, sequenced in a study of T-cell reconstitution after alpha-beta-depleted transplantation in children. As it was prepared, the TCRbeta library received unique molecular identifiers. MiXCR, applied by TCRdb to the PCR reads, yields one record per CDR3 protein. The sample holds over 550,000 distinct CDR3 sequences, about 10% seen once. Sequencing was performed on PBMCs from the stem cell graft donor, taken from the stem cell graft. These TCRs come from a human donor who donated a stem cell graft to a child with acute myeloid leukemia.

In its sample, this clonotype was seen a few times. The chain joins TRBV5-1 to TRBJ2-3; no clear D. V gave up 1 base and J gave up 1 base, with 16 bases separating them. The CDR3 totals 17 residues. Germline CDR1 is SGHRS and CDR2 is YFSETQ. CDR3 in amino acids: CASSLLGGVSGTDTQYF. The CDR3 region has the DNA TGCGCCAGCAGCTTGTTAGGTGGGGTCTCTGGCACAGATACGCAGTATTTT.

Ten or more counts support this clonotype. The V gene is TRBV7-9, the J gene TRBJ2-7, with 8 bases identical to TRBD2. From germline, CDR1 is SEHNR and CDR2 FQNEAQ (reference sequence). The V and J ends lost 5 bases and 7 bases, in that order; junction bases with no gene match: 13. The CDR3 runs to 15 residues. The CDR3 DNA reads as TGTGCCAGCAGCACCCAAGCGGGACTAGTTGAGGAGCAGTACTTC. This codes for CASSTQAGLVEEQYF.

A note on this clonotype: This may come from a read error, since a much larger clone is one base off. The chain has TRBV30 and TRBJ1-1; the D is unclear. Germline CDR1 and CDR2: GTSNPN and SVGIG (reference sequence). The CDR3 runs to 16 residues. V lost 5 bases and J lost 3, with 22 bases in between. CDR3 sequence (DNA): TGTGCCTGGTCTTTCGGTTTATGGGGATCGGACACTGAAGCTTTCTTT. Encoded protein: CAWSFGLWGSDTEAFF.

This clonotype was found a few times. The rearrangement links TRBV11-1 to TRBJ1-1, with 9 bases aligning to TRBD1. The germline CDR1 and CDR2 sequences are SGHAT and FQDESV (reference sequence). This CDR3 has 17 residues. The junction had 13 bases not matched to a gene; V was cut back by 5 bases and J by 3 bases. CDR3 DNA: TGTGCCAGCAGCACGACAGGGGGACGGCTCGGTGACACTGAAGCTTTCTTT. It specifies CASSTTGGRLGDTEAFF.

The chain employs TRBV19 and TRBJ2-2; D might be TRBD1 (6 bases). CDR3 size: 14 residues. The V gene lost 5 bases and the J gene lost 5 bases, with 12 bases spanning the gap. Germline loops: CDR1 LNHDA, CDR2 SQIVND (reference sequence). CDR3 in DNA: TGTGCCAGTAGTCTCATCCAGGGGACCGGGGAGCTGTTTTTT. This translates into CASSLIQGTGELFF.